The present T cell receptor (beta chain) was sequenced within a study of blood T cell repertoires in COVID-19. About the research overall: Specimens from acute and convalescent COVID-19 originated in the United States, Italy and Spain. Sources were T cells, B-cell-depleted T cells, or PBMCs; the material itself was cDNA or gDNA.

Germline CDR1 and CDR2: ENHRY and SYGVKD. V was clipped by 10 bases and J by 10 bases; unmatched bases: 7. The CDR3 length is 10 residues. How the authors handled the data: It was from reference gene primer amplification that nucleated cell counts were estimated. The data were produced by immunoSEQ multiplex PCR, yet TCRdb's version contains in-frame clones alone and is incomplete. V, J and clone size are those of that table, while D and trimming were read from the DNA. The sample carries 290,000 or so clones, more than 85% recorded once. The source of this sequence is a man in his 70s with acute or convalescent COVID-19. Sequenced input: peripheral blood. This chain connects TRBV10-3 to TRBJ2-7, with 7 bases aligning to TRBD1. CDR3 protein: CATRQGQQYF. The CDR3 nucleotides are TGTGCCACTCGACAGGGACAACAGTACTTC.